The 19 T cell receptor beta chains below were found in one sample sequenced in a study of shared clonotypes between healthy human individuals. TCRdb keeps only in-frame clones here, not all; method: immunoSEQ multiplex PCR. The sample shows more than 2 million clones, roughly 95% of them seen only once. The sample comprised naive CD4+ T cells sorted from blood. Regarding subset: CD45RA+ positively selected. The source of these receptors is a man aged 18 to 35 in good health.

The chain is built from TRBV4-1 and TRBJ1-5; 7 bases are shared with TRBD1. Germline lookup yields CDR1 MGHRA and CDR2 YSYEKL. V shed 6 bases, J shed 4 bases, and the junction held 6 bases outside the gene matches. This CDR3 is 14 amino acids long. CDR3 in amino acids: CASRPTGSNQPQHF. The CDR3 DNA reads as TGCGCCAGCAGACCGACAGGGTCAAATCAGCCCCAGCATTTT.

The chain joins TRBV25-1 to TRBJ2-4; D tentatively fits TRBD1 or TRBD2 (5 bases each). The CDR3 consists of 18 residues. V was shortened by 6 bases and J by 3 bases, with 24 bases between the two germline ends. CDR1 is MGHDK, CDR2 SYGVNS, per germline. DNA for the CDR3: TGTGCCAGCAGCGCGTTCAGAGATGGGGGTACGGGCAAAAACATTCAGTACTTC. Translation gives CASSAFRDGGTGKNIQYF.

The chain has TRBV27 and TRBJ1-2; 8 bases fit TRBD1. Germline CDR1 MNHEY, CDR2 SMNVEV (reference sequence). The CDR3 consists of 16 residues. The V and J ends lost 8 bases and 0 bases, in that order; junction bases with no gene match: 11. CDR3: CASAALGQGTNYGYTF. DNA of the CDR3: TGTGCCAGCGCCGCCCTCGGACAGGGCACTAACTATGGCTACACCTTC.

The table lists this clone with a count of one. The gene calls are TRBV5-1 and TRBJ2-7; 9 bases fit TRBD1. V lost 4 bases, J lost 3 bases, and 8 bases stayed unmatched. This CDR3 comprises 15 residues. Germline-derived CDR1 and CDR2 are SGHRS and YFSETQ. The DNA of the CDR3 is TGCGCCAGCAGCAGTGCCGGGACAGGGAACTACGAGCAGTACTTC. It translates to CASSSAGTGNYEQYF.

This chain uses TRBV7-6 with TRBJ2-5; TRBD2 is a possible D gene (5 bases). V was clipped by 5 bases and J by 1 base, with 17 bases between them. Germline loops: CDR1 SGHVS, CDR2 FNYEAQ. The CDR3 sequence is 16 residues long. DNA of the CDR3: TGTGCCAGCAGCCCGGGCCTGACTAACTTCCAAGAGACCCAGTACTTC. This encodes CASSPGLTNFQETQYF.

The genes are TRBV15 and TRBJ2-7, with TRBD2 as a possible D gene (6 bases). V was shortened by 3 bases and J by 4 bases, with 13 bases between the two germline ends. The CDR3 has 14 amino acids. Germline values: CDR1 LNHNV, CDR2 YYDKDF (reference sequence). The DNA of the CDR3 is TGTGCCACCAGCAGGACGGGAGAGAGGTACGAGCAGTACTTC. Translated: CATSRTGERYEQYF.

The chain has TRBV13 and TRBJ1-3; D is ambiguous. V was cut by 5 bases and J by 3 bases, with 17 bases left in between. CDR1 PRHDT and CDR2 FYEKMQ come from the germline V gene (reference sequence). The CDR3 covers 16 residues. For the CDR3, the DNA is TGTGCCAGCAGCCTCAGTTGGGAGTTGGGTGGAAACACCATATATTTT. Translating it yields CASSLSWELGGNTIYF.

This clone was seen just once. The V call is TRBV7-2, the J call TRBJ2-7, with D uncertain. Trimming took 4 bases from V and 3 from J, leaving 4 bases between them. CDR1 and CDR2 (germline): SGHTA, FQGNSA. The CDR3 spans 11 residues. CDR3 residues: CASSWDYEQYF. CDR3 coding DNA: TGTGCCAGCAGCTGGGACTACGAGCAGTACTTC.

On this clone: The same CDR3 is also encoded by other DNA sequences in this sample. The chain has TRBV30 and TRBJ2-7, with D unclear. The V end lost 1 base, the J end lost 4 bases, and 5 bases lay between the germline ends. The CDR3 consists of 11 residues. CDR1 is GTSNPN and CDR2 is SVGIG in the germline V gene (reference sequence). This CDR3 is CAWSGTYEQYF. CDR3 DNA sequence: TGTGCCTGGAGTGGGACGTACGAGCAGTACTTC.

The chain is built from TRBV10-3 and TRBJ2-7; D is tentatively TRBD1 or TRBD2 (5 bases each). The CDR3 has 11 residues. Germline CDR1 ENHRY, CDR2 SYGVKD. Deletions cut 11 bases from V and 5 bases from J, with 13 bases between. CDR3 loop: CAARGFDEQYF. The CDR3, as DNA: TGTGCCGCCCGGGGCTTCGACGAGCAGTACTTC.

The CDR3 nucleotides read TGTGCCAGCAGCTTAAGGACGGGACTAGCGGGGATGGCCGGGGAGCTGTTTTTT. Its translation: CASSLRTGLAGMAGELFF. The rearrangement uses TRBV11-3 and TRBJ2-2; 13 bases map to TRBD2. Germline V gene lookup returns CDR1 SGHNT and CDR2 YENEEA. Trimming cost V 2 bases and J 6 bases; bases outside gene matches: 9. The CDR3 sequence is 18 residues long.

This rearrangement joins TRBV18 to TRBJ1-1, with D perhaps matching TRBD1 (6 bases). The germline gives CDR1 KGHSH, CDR2 LQKENI. Trimming left V 5 bases short and J 0 bases short, with 10 bases between. The CDR3 length is 14 residues. The CDR3 here is CASSTGTLNTEAFF. CDR3 sequence (DNA): TGTGCCAGCTCAACCGGGACACTGAACACTGAAGCTTTCTTT.

This chain connects TRBV27 to TRBJ2-3, with D uncertain. V lost 1 base, J lost 2 bases, and 10 bases lay in between. CDR1 MNHEY and CDR2 SMNVEV come from the germline V gene (reference sequence). The CDR3 is made up of 15 amino acids. The CDR3 region has the DNA TGTGCCAGCAGTTTATATCCATCTTCCACAGATACGCAGTATTTT. Residues: CASSLYPSSTDTQYF.

CDR3 bases: TGTGCCAGTAGTGACGGGGCCCGTAATTCACCCCTCCACTTT. Its translation: CASSDGARNSPLHF. The chain uses TRBV19 and TRBJ1-6; D might be TRBD1 (5 bases). The CDR3 totals 14 residues. V gave up 5 bases and J gave up 6 bases, with 11 bases separating them. Germline V gene sequence: CDR1 LNHDA, CDR2 SQIVND (reference sequence).

This sequence joins TRBV10-3 and TRBJ1-2, with 8 bases identical to TRBD1. The V and J ends lost 7 bases and 8 bases, in that order; junction bases with no gene match: 6. The CDR3 consists of 12 residues. CDR1 and CDR2 (germline): ENHRY, SYGVKD. The CDR3 sequence: CAITPTGEGYTF. The CDR3, as DNA: TGTGCCATCACCCCGACAGGGGAAGGCTACACCTTC.

V is TRBV5-1 and J is TRBJ1-3; D is uncertain. Germline V gene lookup returns CDR1 SGHRS and CDR2 YFSETQ. The CDR3 length is 16 residues. Trimming pared 0 bases from V and 0 bases from J, leaving 10 bases between. CDR3 residues: CASSLDGFISGNTIYF. CDR3 coding DNA: TGCGCCAGCAGCTTGGATGGATTCATCTCTGGAAACACCATATATTTT.

V usage is TRBV4-1 and J usage is TRBJ2-5; no reliable D call. The CDR3 covers 13 residues. Between the trimmed V and J ends, which lost 1 base and 7 bases, there was a span of 10 bases. Germline CDR1 MGHRA, CDR2 YSYEKL. The CDR3 nucleotides read TGCGCCAGCAGCCAAGTTGGGGTGGGGACCCAGTACTTC. It specifies CASSQVGVGTQYF.

This chain joins TRBV6-6 and TRBJ2-1; D is possibly TRBD2 (5 bases). V was trimmed by 3 bases and J by 3 bases, leaving 12 bases between them. The CDR3 extends over 15 amino acids. Germline-derived CDR1 and CDR2 are MNHNY and SVGAGI (reference sequence). The CDR3, as DNA: TGTGCCAGCAGTTATGAGCTAGCAATCTACAATGAGCAGTTCTTC. Translated, it gives CASSYELAIYNEQFF.

This chain joins TRBV7-9 and TRBJ2-1; 7 bases are a match to TRBD2. Germline lookup yields CDR1 SEHNR and CDR2 FQNEAQ (reference sequence). This CDR3 is 12 amino acids long. The J segment lost 13 bases and the V segment lost 5 bases, leaving 8 bases of the junction unmatched. CDR3 sequence (DNA): TGTGCCAGCAGCCTAGGACTAGGCTTTCAGTTCTTC. Its translation: CASSLGLGFQFF.